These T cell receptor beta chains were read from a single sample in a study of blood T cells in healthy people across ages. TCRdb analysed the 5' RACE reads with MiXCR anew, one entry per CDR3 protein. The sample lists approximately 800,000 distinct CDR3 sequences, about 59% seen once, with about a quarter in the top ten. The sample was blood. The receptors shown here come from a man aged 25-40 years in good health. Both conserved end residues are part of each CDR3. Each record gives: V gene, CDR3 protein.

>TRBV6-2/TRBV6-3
CASSYEPGGDYEQYF
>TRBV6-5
CASSYSIPGGETQYF
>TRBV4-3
CASSQDLGLAVETQYF
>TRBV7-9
CASSLIAGVGGNEQFF
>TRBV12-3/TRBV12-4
CASSLNRGPNSPLHF
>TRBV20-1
CSAREWDHEETQYF
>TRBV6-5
CASSYNREGTQYF
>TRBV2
CAGSEVLSAGGYTF
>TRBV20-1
CSATATAKETQYF
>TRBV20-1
CSARDRVSYEQYF
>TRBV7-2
CASSLFPGGNTEAFF
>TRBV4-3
CASSQERPATNEKLFF
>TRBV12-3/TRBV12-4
CASSLSGAGQFF
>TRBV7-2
CASSPTGGFGYTF
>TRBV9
CASSVEKDTQYF
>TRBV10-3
CAISPIDRGTTEAFF
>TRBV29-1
CSVAWGSVNSPLHF
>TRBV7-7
CASSRDRDTEQYF
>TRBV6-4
CASSVITGGPDTQYF
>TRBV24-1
CATSDTGTGNTGELFF
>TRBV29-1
CSVESHTGMQYF
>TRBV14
CASSQVGEENIQYF
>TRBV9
CASSVNKGADGYTF
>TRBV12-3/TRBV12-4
CASRTGLSGNTIYF
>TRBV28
CASSLGRVSGANVLTF
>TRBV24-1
CATRGGDTQYF
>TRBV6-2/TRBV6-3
CASSSSAGGLYKEQYF
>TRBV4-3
CASSHAFGSPGYTF
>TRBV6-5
CASRTSGGGAVNEQFF
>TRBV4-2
CASSQEDGDSTDTQYF
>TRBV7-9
CASSLDTANEQFF
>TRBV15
CATSRAGTNADTQYF
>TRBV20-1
CSAPRTGSVYGYTF
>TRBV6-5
CASSYHARYEQYF
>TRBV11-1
CASSLDGQGWTGELFF
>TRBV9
CASSVEDAWAAQYF
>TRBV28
CAGNPPRGYQYF
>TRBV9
CASSPGTSVYEQYF
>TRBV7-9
CASLDSLGTYEQYF
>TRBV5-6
CASQLTGPGRGPREQYF
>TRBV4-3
CASSQLMNSYEQYF
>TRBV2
CASSVGQGKYF
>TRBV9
CASSVEVSGGTDTQYF
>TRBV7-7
CASSLAQVAGQRTDTQYF
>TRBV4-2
CASSQDAGPSYYEQYF
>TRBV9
CASSVDSDRSTNEKLFF
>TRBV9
CASSVDGTGDEQYF
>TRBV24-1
CATSDSGGEGGTDTQYF
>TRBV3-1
CASSQDSGTAYEQYF
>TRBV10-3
CAISEAGDAYEQYF